This TCR beta chain was sequenced in a study of CD8 T cells in ankylosing spondylitis. Notes on the study in general: Some of these motif variants have turned up before, in reports on reactive arthritis synovial fluid and blood. CD8+ cells made up the disease-linked clones, which were relatively rare in peripheral blood. Within matched ankylosing spondylitis synovial fluid, disease-linked clones were reportedly significantly enriched. One TCR beta motif, made up of about 8 highly homologous variants, appeared characteristic of ankylosing spondylitis blood.

The sample holds a few counts of this clonotype. No antigen is known for it. Library preparation for TCR beta used quantitative 5'-RACE with molecular barcodes. TCRdb reprocessed the 5' RACE reads with MiXCR, giving one entry per CDR3 protein. The sample shows some 840,000 distinct CDR3 sequences, roughly 10% of them seen only once. The CDR3 covers 10 residues. Trimming cost V 2 bases and J 10 bases, with 8 bases left between them. Germline-derived CDR1 and CDR2 are DFQATT and SNEGSKA (reference sequence). The rearrangement uses TRBV20-1 and TRBJ1-1; no definite D call. Sequencing used blood, either unsorted or a sorted T cell fraction (not recorded which). This TCR was sampled from a male donor with ankylosing spondylitis. CDR3 sequence (DNA): TGCAGTGCTAGATCCCCCGGAGCTTTCTTT. This translates into CSARSPGAFF.